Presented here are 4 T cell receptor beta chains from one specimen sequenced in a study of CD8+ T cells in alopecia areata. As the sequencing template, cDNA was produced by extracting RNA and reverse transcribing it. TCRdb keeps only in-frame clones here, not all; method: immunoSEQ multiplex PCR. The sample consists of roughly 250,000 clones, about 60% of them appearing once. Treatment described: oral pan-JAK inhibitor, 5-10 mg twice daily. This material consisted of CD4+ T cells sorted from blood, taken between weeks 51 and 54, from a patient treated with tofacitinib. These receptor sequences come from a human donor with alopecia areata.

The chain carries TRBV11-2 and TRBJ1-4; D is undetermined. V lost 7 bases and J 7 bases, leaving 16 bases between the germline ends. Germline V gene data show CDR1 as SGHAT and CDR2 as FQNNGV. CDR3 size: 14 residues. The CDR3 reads CASTPTTRGEKLFF. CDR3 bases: TGTGCCAGCACCCCGACAACAAGAGGTGAAAAACTGTTTTTT.

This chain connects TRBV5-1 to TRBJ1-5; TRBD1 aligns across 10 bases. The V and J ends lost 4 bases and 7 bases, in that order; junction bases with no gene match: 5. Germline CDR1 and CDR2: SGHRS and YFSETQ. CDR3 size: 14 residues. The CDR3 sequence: CASSPGQGEQPQHF. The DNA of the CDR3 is TGCGCCAGCAGCCCTGGACAGGGGGAACAGCCCCAGCATTTT.

The CDR3 nucleotides read TGTGCCAGCAGTCTCCAGGGGGCTGGGACAGATACGCAGTATTTT. This codes for CASSLQGAGTDTQYF. The V and J genes are TRBV25-1 and TRBJ2-3; 8 nucleotides line up with TRBD1. The CDR3 extends over 15 amino acids. Germline-derived CDR1 and CDR2 are MGHDK and SYGVNS. The junction had 7 bases not matched to a gene; V was cut back by 5 bases and J by 3 bases.

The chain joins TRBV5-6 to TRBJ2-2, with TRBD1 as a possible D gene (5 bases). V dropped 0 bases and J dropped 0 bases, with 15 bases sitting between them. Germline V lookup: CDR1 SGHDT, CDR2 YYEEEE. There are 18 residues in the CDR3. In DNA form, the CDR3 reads TGTGCCAGCAGCTTGGGGGCAGGGCCACACTCGAACACCGGGGAGCTGTTTTTT. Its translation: CASSLGAGPHSNTGELFF. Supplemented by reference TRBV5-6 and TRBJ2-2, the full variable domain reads DAGVTQSPTHLIKTRGQQVTLRCSPKSGHDTVSWYQQALGQGPQFIFQYYEEEERQRGNFPDRFSGHQFPNYSSELNVNALLLGDSALYLCASSLGAGPHSNTGELFFGEGSRLTVL.